One and the same sample provided the 8 T cell receptor beta chains below, sequenced in a study of PD-1 blockade in classical Hodgkin lymphoma. Time point meaning: cycle 4 day 1 (C4D1), after around six weeks of nivolumab. Relapses following autologous stem cell transplantation were seen in all patients, with brentuximab vedotin exposure varying. Clones were read by immunoSEQ multiplex PCR, and TCRdb kept only the in-frame ones, dropping some. The sample contains tens of thousands of clones, 87% of which appear only once. The sequences come from peripheral blood mononuclear cells (PBMCs), collected before the fourth cycle of nivolumab. The receptors were sampled from a human donor with classical Hodgkin lymphoma.

This clone showed up just once. The chain has TRBV7-9 and TRBJ1-1; D gene uncertain. CDR1 is SEHNR and CDR2 is FQNEAQ in the germline V gene (reference sequence). V was clipped by 11 bases and J by 3 bases, with 16 bases between them. The CDR3 is 13 amino acids. CDR3 region: CAGWSHGDTEAFF. The DNA of the CDR3 is TGTGCCGGTTGGTCGCATGGGGACACTGAAGCTTTCTTT.

The chain has TRBV7-9 and TRBJ1-1; 7 nucleotides align to TRBD1. The germline gives CDR1 SEHNR, CDR2 FQNEAQ (reference sequence). Trimming cost V 3 bases and J 4 bases; bases outside gene matches: 8. The CDR3 has 15 amino acids. The CDR3 DNA follows: TGTGCCAGCAGCTTTTTCGGGGCAGGGGGCACTGAAGCTTTCTTT. As protein: CASSFFGAGGTEAFF.

Comment on this clone: The sample contains more than one DNA sequence encoding this CDR3. V gene TRBV6-5 combines with J gene TRBJ2-5; 8 bases are shared with TRBD1. With 2 bases clipped from V and 3 bases from J, the junction kept 2 bases outside the gene matches. In germline, CDR1 is MNHEY, CDR2 SVGAGI. This CDR3 is 14 amino acids long. The CDR3 loop is CASSYATGEETQYF. CDR3 sequence (DNA): TGTGCCAGCAGTTACGCGACAGGGGAAGAGACCCAGTACTTC.

The J gene is TRBJ2-6, the V gene TRBV7-3; D unclear. Germline CDR1 and CDR2: SGHTA and FQGTGA. V shed 4 bases and J shed 0 bases, with 10 bases lying between them. The CDR3 has 16 amino acids. The CDR3 sequence: CASSSGTSSGANVLTF. CDR3 DNA sequence: TGTGCCAGCAGCTCAGGCACAAGCTCTGGGGCCAACGTCCTGACTTTC.

The chain has TRBV5-4 and TRBJ2-3; 10 nucleotides match TRBD2. Losses at the gene ends were 4 bases for V and 2 bases for J; bases not matched to a gene: 4. Germline CDR1 reads SGHNT; CDR2 reads YYREEE (reference sequence). CDR3 length equals 15 residues. The CDR3 DNA reads as TGTGCCAGCAGCCAGAGCGGGGGGGCCACAGATACGCAGTATTTT. Amino acid sequence: CASSQSGGATDTQYF. Full variable domain (remainder filled in from reference TRBV5-4 and TRBJ2-3): ETGVTQSPTHLIKTRGQQVTLRCSSQSGHNTVSWYQQALGQGPQFIFQYYREEENGRGNFPPRFSGLQFPNYSSELNVNALELDDSALYLCASSQSGGATDTQYFGPGTRLTVL.

The chain recombines TRBV5-1 with TRBJ2-1, with TRBD2 matching 8 bases. The CDR3 runs to 12 residues. J lost 13 bases, V lost 2 bases, and 5 bases had no gene match. From germline, CDR1 is SGHRS and CDR2 YFSETQ. The DNA of the CDR3 is TGCGCCAGCAGCTTTAGCGGGAAAGAACAGTTCTTC. Residues: CASSFSGKEQFF.

The V gene is TRBV28, the J gene TRBJ1-4; tentatively, D is TRBD1 (6 bases). Trimming shortened V by 10 bases and J by 8 bases, and 17 bases separated the two germline ends. CDR1 is MDHEN, CDR2 SYDVKM, per germline. The CDR3 extends over 13 amino acids. The CDR3 loop is CATRRGGGEKLFF. CDR3 nucleotides: TGTGCCACCCGCAGGGGTGGGGGAGAAAAACTGTTTTTT.

The sample holds a few counts of this clone. J is TRBJ1-1 and V is TRBV28; no reliable D call. Germline values: CDR1 MDHEN, CDR2 SYDVKM. The V end was cut by 4 bases, the J end by 5 bases, with 8 bases between. The CDR3 extends over 12 amino acids. Here the CDR3 reads CASSSGRTEAFF. The CDR3 DNA is TGTGCCAGCAGTTCGGGAAGGACTGAAGCTTTCTTT.